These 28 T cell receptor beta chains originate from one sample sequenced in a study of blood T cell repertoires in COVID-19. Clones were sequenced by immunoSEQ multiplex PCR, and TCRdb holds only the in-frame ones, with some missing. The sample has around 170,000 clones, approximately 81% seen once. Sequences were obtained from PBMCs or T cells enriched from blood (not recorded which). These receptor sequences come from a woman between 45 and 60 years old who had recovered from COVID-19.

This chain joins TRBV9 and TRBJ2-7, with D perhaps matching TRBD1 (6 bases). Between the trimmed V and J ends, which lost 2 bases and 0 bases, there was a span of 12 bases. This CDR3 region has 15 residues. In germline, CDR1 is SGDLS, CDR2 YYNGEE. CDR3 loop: CASSVTTGASYEQYF. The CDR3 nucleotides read TGTGCCAGCAGCGTCACGACAGGAGCCTCCTACGAGCAGTACTTC.

For the CDR3, the DNA is TGCAGCGTTGAAGATCCCTTTAGAGGCACAGATACGCAGTATTTT. This gives the protein CSVEDPFRGTDTQYF. V is TRBV29-1 and J is TRBJ2-3; D call uncertain. CDR3 length: 15 residues. The V and J ends lost 0 bases and 1 base respectively, with 11 bases between them. CDR1 and CDR2 (germline): SQVTM, ANQGSEA.

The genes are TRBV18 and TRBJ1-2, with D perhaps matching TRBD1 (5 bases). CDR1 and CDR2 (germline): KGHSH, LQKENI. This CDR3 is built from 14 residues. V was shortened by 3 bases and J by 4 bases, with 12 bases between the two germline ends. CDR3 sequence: CASSPFDSSYGYTF. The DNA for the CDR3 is TGTGCCAGCTCACCCTTCGACAGCTCCTATGGCTACACCTTC.

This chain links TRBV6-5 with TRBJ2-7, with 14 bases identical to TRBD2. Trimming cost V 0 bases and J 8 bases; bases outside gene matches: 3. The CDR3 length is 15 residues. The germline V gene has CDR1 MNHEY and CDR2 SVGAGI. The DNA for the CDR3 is TGTGCCAGCAGTTACTCGACTAGCGGGAGGGATAAGCAGTACTTC. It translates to CASSYSTSGRDKQYF.

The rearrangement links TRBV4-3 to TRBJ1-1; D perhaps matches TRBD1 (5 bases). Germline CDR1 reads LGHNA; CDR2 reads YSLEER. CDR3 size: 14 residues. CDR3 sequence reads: CPTSRLGVNTEAFF. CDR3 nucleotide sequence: TGCCCCACCAGCCGACTAGGGGTGAACACTGAAGCTTTCTTT.

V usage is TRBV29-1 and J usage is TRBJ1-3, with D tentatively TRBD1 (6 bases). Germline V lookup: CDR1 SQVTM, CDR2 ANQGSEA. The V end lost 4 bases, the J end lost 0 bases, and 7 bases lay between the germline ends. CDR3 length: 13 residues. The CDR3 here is CSVVQGSGNTIYF. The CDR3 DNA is TGCAGCGTTGTACAGGGCTCTGGAAACACCATATATTTT.

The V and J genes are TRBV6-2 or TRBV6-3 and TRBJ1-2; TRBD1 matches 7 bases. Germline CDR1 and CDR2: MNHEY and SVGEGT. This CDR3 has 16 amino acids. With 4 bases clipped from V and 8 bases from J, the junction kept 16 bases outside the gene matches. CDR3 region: CASSFATPGTAGGYTF. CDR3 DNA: TGTGCCAGCAGTTTCGCCACTCCCGGGACAGCAGGGGGCTACACCTTC.

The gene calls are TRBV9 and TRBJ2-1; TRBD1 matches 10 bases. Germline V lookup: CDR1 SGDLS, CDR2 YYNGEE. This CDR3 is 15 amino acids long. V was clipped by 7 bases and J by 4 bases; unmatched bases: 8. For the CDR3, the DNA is TGTGCCAGCCAAGGGACAGGGGCCGGATACAATGAGCAGTTCTTC. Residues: CASQGTGAGYNEQFF.

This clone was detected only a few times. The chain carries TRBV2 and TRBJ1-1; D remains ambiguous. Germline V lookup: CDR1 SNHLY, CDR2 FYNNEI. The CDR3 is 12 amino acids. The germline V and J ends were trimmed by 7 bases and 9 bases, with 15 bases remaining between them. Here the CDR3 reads CASTLGASKAFF. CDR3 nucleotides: TGTGCCAGCACTCTGGGAGCAAGCAAAGCTTTCTTT.

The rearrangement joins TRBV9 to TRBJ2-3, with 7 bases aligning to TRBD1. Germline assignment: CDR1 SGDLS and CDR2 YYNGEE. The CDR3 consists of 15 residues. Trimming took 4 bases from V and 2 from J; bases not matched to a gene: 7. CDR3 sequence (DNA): TGTGCCAGCAGCTTCGAACAGGGGAACACAGATACGCAGTATTTT. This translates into CASSFEQGNTDTQYF.

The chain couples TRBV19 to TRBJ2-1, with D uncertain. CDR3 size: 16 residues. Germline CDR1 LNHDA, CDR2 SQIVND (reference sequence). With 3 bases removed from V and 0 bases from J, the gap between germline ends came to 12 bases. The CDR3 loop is CASSISRRPSYNEQFF. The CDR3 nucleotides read TGTGCCAGTAGTATCTCGCGGCGCCCCTCCTACAATGAGCAGTTCTTC.

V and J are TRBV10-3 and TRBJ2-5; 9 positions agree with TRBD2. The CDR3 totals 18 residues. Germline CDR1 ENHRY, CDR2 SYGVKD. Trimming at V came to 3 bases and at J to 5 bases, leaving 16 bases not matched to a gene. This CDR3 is CAISDSLAGRAAPETQYF. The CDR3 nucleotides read TGTGCCATCAGTGATTCTCTAGCGGGAAGGGCGGCGCCGGAGACCCAGTACTTC.

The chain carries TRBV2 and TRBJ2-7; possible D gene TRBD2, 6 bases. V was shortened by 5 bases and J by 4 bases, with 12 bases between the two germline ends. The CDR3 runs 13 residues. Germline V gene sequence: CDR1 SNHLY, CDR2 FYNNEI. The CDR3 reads CASSSQGLYEQYF. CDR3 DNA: TGTGCCAGCAGTAGCCAGGGACTGTACGAGCAGTACTTC.

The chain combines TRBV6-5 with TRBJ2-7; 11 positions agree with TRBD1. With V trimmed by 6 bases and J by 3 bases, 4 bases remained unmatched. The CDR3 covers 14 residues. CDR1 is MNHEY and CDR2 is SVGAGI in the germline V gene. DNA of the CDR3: TGTGCCAGCAGCTGGGGACAGGGGGTCTACGAGCAGTACTTC. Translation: CASSWGQGVYEQYF.

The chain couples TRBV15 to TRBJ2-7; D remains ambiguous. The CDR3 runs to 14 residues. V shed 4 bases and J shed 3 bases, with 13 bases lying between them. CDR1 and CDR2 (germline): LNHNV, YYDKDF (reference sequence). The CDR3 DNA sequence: TGTGCCACCAGCAACCCCTCACAGCACTACGAGCAGTACTTC. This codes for CATSNPSQHYEQYF.

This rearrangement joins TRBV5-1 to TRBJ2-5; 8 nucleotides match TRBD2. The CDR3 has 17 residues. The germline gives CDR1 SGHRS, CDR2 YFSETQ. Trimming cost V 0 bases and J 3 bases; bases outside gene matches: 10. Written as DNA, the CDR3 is TGCGCCAGCAGCTTGGGCCATAGAGCGGGGGCTGAAGAGACCCAGTACTTC. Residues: CASSLGHRAGAEETQYF.

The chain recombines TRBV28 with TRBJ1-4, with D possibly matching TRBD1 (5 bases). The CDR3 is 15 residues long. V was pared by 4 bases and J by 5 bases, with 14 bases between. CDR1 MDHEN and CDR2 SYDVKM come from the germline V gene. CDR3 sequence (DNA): TGTGCCAGCAGTTCCCAGACCCGACAGAATGAAAAACTGTTTTTT. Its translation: CASSSQTRQNEKLFF.

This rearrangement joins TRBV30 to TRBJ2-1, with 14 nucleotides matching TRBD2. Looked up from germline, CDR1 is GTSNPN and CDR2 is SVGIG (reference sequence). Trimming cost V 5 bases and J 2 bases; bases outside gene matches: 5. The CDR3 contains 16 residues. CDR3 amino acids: CAWGGLAGVPYNEQFF. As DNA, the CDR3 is TGTGCCTGGGGGGGACTAGCGGGAGTCCCCTACAATGAGCAGTTCTTC.

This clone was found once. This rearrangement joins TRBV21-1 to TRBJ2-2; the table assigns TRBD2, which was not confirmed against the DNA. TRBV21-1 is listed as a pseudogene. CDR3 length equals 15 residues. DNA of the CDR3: TGTGCCAGCAGCAATCGTGTGGGAGCCACCGGGGAGCTGTTTTTT. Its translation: CASSNRVGATGELFF.

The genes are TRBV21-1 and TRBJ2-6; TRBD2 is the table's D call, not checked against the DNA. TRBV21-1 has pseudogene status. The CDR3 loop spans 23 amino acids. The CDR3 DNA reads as TGTGCCAGCAGCAAAGTTTTTAGGGAGGGACAAAACATCCGGCGCTCTGGGGCCAACGTCCTGACTTTC. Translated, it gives CASSKVFREGQNIRRSGANVLTF.

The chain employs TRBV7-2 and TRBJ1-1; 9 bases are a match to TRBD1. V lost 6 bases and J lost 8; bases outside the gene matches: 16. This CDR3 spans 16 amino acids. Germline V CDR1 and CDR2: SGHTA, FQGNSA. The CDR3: CASSQHNQQGAGEAFF. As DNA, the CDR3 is TGTGCCAGCAGTCAGCACAATCAACAGGGGGCGGGAGAAGCTTTCTTT.

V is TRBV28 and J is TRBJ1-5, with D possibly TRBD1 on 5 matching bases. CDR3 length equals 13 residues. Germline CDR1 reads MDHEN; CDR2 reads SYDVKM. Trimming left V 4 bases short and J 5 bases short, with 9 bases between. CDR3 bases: TGTGCCAGCAGTTCCGGGGGGTATCAGCCCCAGCATTTT. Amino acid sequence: CASSSGGYQPQHF.

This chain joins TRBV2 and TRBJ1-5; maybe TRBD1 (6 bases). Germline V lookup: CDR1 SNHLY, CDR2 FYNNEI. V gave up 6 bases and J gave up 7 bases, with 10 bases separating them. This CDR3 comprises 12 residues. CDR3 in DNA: TGTGCCAGCAGGGACAGTTTACAGCCCCAGCATTTT. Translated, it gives CASRDSLQPQHF. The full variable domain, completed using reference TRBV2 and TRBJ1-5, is EPEVTQTPSHQVTQMGQEVILRCVPISNHLYFYWYRQILGQKVEFLVSFYNNEISEKSEIFDDQFSVERPDGSNFTLKIRSTKLEDSAMYFCASRDSLQPQHFGDGTRLSIL.

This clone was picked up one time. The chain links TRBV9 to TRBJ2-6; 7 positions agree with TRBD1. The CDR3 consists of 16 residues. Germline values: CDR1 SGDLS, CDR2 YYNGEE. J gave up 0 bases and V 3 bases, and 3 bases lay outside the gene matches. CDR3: CASSAPGGSGANVLTF. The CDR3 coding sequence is TGTGCCAGCAGCGCCCCAGGGGGCTCTGGGGCCAACGTCCTGACTTTC.

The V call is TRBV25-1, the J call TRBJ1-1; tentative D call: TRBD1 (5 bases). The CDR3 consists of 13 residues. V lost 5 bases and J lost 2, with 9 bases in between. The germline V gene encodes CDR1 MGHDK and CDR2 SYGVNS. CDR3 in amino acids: CASSLTGNTEAFF. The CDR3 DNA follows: TGTGCCAGCAGTCTTACAGGAAACACTGAAGCTTTCTTT. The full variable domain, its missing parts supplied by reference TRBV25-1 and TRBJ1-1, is EADIYQTPRYLVIGTGKKITLECSQTMGHDKMYWYQQDPGMELHLIHYSYGVNSTEKGDLSSESTVSRIRTEHFPLTLESARPSHTSQYLCASSLTGNTEAFFGQGTRLTVV.

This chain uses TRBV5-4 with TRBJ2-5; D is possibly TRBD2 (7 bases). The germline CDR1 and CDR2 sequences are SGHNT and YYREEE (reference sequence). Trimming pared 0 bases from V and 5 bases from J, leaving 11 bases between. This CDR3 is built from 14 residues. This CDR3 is CASSLEGGLETQYF. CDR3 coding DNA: TGTGCCAGCAGCTTGGAGGGGGGGCTTGAGACCCAGTACTTC. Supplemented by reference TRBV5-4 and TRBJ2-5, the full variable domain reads ETGVTQSPTHLIKTRGQQVTLRCSSQSGHNTVSWYQQALGQGPQFIFQYYREEENGRGNFPPRFSGLQFPNYSSELNVNALELDDSALYLCASSLEGGLETQYFGPGTRLLVL.

The CDR3 DNA follows: TGTGCCAGTAGTCCTTACGACAGGCAGGCAGATACGCAGTATTTT. Translating it yields CASSPYDRQADTQYF. The chain is built from TRBV19 and TRBJ2-3; the D gene is possibly TRBD1 (6 bases). Germline CDR1 is LNHDA and CDR2 is SQIVND (reference sequence). V lost 5 bases and J lost 4, with 16 bases in between. This CDR3 is 15 amino acids long.

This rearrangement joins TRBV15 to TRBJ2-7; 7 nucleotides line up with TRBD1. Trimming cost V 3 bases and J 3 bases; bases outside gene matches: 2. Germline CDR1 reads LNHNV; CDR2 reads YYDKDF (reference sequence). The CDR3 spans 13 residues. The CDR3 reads CATSSNRGYEQYF. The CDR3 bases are TGTGCCACCAGCAGCAACAGGGGCTACGAGCAGTACTTC.